This is a list of T cell receptor beta chains from one sample in a study of blood T cell repertoires in COVID-19. TCRdb's copy holds only in-frame clones and misses some; the assay was immunoSEQ multiplex PCR. The sample gives about 35,000 clones, 82% of which show up once; 40% to 50% is in the top ten. Sequenced: peripheral blood. The receptors here all came from a man older than 75 with active or convalescent COVID-19. Both conserved end residues are part of each CDR3. The order of the fields is CDR3 DNA, CDR3 protein, J gene, V gene, D gene, clone size. D genes are given only for firm matches. For some rows the clone size is stated as once, few or many, or as a class when expanded; others skip it.

TGTGCCAGCAGCTTAGAGAACGGGAGGGATGAGCAGTTCTTC CASSLENGRDEQFF TRBJ2-1 TRBV11-3 TRBD2 -
TGTGCCACCAAGCTCCCAGGGGAAGGGAGCACTGAAGCTTTCTTT CATKLPGEGSTEAFF TRBJ1-1 TRBV28 - once
TGTGCCAGCAGTTTAGAGGCGGGAGTAGAGCAGTTCTTC CASSLEAGVEQFF TRBJ2-1 TRBV12-3/TRBV12-4 TRBD2 -
TGCGCCAGCGCGGCGGACAGGGGGCAGCCCCAGCATTTT CASAADRGQPQHF TRBJ1-5 TRBV5-1 TRBD1 few
TGTGCCAGTAGTATCTCTCCGGACTATAGCAATCAGCCCCAGCATTTT CASSISPDYSNQPQHF TRBJ1-5 TRBV19 - once
TGTGCCAGCAGCCGTAGCGGGAGGGCCGGAAATGAGCAGTTCTTC CASSRSGRAGNEQFF TRBJ2-1 TRBV7-3 TRBD2 -
TGTGCCAGCAGGGGACAGGGAGAAGAGACCCAGTACTTC CASRGQGEETQYF TRBJ2-5 TRBV7-9 TRBD1 -
TGTGCCACCCGGGGAGGGCCCTACGGTGAGCAGTTCTTC CATRGGPYGEQFF TRBJ2-1 TRBV24-1 TRBD2 -
TGTGCCAGCAGCCCCCAGGCGTTCGCGGGGCAAGAGACCCAGTACTTC CASSPQAFAGQETQYF TRBJ2-5 TRBV4-2 - -
TGTGCCACCAGTGATTTCCGCCAGGGACAAGAGACCCAGTACTTC CATSDFRQGQETQYF TRBJ2-5 TRBV24-1 - -
TGCGCCAGCAGCTTGGGGACAGGAATGGACACCATATATTTT CASSLGTGMDTIYF TRBJ1-3 TRBV5-1 TRBD1 -
TGTGCCAGCAGCATGGGACAGGGTAACGATGAGCAGTTCTTC CASSMGQGNDEQFF TRBJ2-1 TRBV11-1 TRBD1 -
TGTGCCACCAGTGACCGGGAGACCCAGTACTTC CATSDRETQYF TRBJ2-5 TRBV24-1 - -
TGTGCCATCAGTGGACTAGCGGGAAATGAGCAGTTCTTC CAISGLAGNEQFF TRBJ2-1 TRBV10-3 TRBD2 -
TGTGCCAGTAGTATACAGGGAGGGCGCACGCTCAATGAGCAGTTCTTC CASSIQGGRTLNEQFF TRBJ2-1 TRBV19 TRBD2 -
TGTGCCTGGAGGAAGGGCGTAGGGTGGGAGGGCGACTATGAGCAGTTCTTC CAWRKGVGWEGDYEQFF TRBJ2-1 TRBV30 TRBD2 -
TGTGCCAGCAGTCCACCGACAGGGGGCCGAACTGAAGCTTTCTTT CASSPPTGGRTEAFF TRBJ1-1 TRBV6-5 TRBD1 -
TGCGCCAGCAGCTCCTCCCCCAGGGGGGTGCGCACTGAAGCTTTCTTT CASSSSPRGVRTEAFF TRBJ1-1 TRBV5-1 TRBD1 once
TGTGCCAGCAGCCAAGTGCCCAGTCGGACTAGCGGGATCACAGATACGCAGTATTTT CASSQVPSRTSGITDTQYF TRBJ2-3 TRBV4-2 TRBD2 few
TGTGCCAGCAGCGCGATACCGGGACAGGGTAATGAAAAACTGTTTTTT CASSAIPGQGNEKLFF TRBJ1-4 TRBV9 TRBD1 -
TGTGCCAGTAGCATGGCGACTCCGCCAAGCACAGATACGCAGTATTTT CASSMATPPSTDTQYF TRBJ2-3 TRBV19 - -
TGTGCCTGGAGGCAATCAGGGGAAAAACTGTTTTTT CAWRQSGEKLFF TRBJ1-4 TRBV30 - -
TGCAGCGTTGGTAGCAGCGACAATGAGCAGTTCTTC CSVGSSDNEQFF TRBJ2-1 TRBV29-1 - -
TGTGCCGGCTCGGGACAGGGGGCTTCCGAGCAGTACTTC CAGSGQGASEQYF TRBJ2-7 TRBV10-3 TRBD1 -
TGTGCCATCAGTGAGTCCAACGTACTAGCGGGAGTGGAGACCCAGTACTTC CAISESNVLAGVETQYF TRBJ2-5 TRBV10-3 TRBD2 -
TGTGCCAGCAGCCCGGGAGGCCTGGGCGAGCAGTACTTC CASSPGGLGEQYF TRBJ2-7 TRBV5-4 TRBD2 -
TGTGCCAGCAGCGCAACAGGGTACTACAACAATGAGCAGTTCTTC CASSATGYYNNEQFF TRBJ2-1 TRBV9 - -
TGTGCCACCAGCAGTAGGGGAAATCAGCCCCAGCATTTT CATSSRGNQPQHF TRBJ1-5 TRBV15 - -
TGCGCCAGCAGCTTGTCGGCGGGTTCCCACAATGAGCAGTTCTTC CASSLSAGSHNEQFF TRBJ2-1 TRBV5-1 - -